This TCR beta chain derives from a study of blood T cell repertoires in COVID-19. Assay used: immunoSEQ multiplex PCR; TCRdb lists only in-frame clones, some missing. The table has some 300,000 clones, more than 80% seen once. This CDR3 is 16 amino acids long. The TCR originated in a woman aged 45-59 years with COVID-19, enrolled during active disease. The V gene is TRBV21-1, the J gene TRBJ2-5; whether TRBD1, the table's D call, matches the DNA was not checked. TRBV21-1 is recorded as a pseudogene. The sample was peripheral blood. The CDR3 is CASSKVLTGVPETQYF. Written as DNA, the CDR3 is TGTGCCAGCAGCAAGGTTCTCACAGGAGTTCCGGAGACCCAGTACTTC.